This TCR beta chain was captured in a study of blood T cells in healthy people across ages. Using a J-beta primer mix together with a sample-barcoded 5' primer, a second PCR was run for about 6 to 12 cycles. TCRdb re-called the 5' RACE reads through MiXCR, storing one row per CDR3 protein. The sample holds some 780,000 distinct CDR3 sequences, around 50% seen once. CDR3 length: 14 amino acids. Germline values: CDR1 MDHEN, CDR2 SYDVKM. The sequence came from a man aged 35-49 years in good health. The chain couples TRBV28 to TRBJ2-7, with D hard to call. The DNA end lines up better with TRBJ2-5; the J call may be wrong. The sample was blood. The CDR3 DNA follows: TGTGCCAGCAGTTTGAGAGTGCCCACCCAGACCCAGTACTTC. Residues: CASSLRVPTQTQYF.